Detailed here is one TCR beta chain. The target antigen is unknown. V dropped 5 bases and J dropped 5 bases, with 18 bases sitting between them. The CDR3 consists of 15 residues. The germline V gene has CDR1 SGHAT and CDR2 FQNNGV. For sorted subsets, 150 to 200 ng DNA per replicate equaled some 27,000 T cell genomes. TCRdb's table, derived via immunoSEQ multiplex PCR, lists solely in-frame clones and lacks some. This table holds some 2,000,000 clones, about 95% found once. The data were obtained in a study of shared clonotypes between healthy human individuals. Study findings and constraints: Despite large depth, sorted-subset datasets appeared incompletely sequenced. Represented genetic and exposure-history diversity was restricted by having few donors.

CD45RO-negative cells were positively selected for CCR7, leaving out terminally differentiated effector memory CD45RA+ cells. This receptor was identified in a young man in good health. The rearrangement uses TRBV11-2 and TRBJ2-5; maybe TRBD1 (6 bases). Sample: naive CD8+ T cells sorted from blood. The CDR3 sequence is CASSIYRAWGETQYF. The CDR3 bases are TGTGCCAGCAGCATTTACAGGGCCTGGGGGGAGACCCAGTACTTC.